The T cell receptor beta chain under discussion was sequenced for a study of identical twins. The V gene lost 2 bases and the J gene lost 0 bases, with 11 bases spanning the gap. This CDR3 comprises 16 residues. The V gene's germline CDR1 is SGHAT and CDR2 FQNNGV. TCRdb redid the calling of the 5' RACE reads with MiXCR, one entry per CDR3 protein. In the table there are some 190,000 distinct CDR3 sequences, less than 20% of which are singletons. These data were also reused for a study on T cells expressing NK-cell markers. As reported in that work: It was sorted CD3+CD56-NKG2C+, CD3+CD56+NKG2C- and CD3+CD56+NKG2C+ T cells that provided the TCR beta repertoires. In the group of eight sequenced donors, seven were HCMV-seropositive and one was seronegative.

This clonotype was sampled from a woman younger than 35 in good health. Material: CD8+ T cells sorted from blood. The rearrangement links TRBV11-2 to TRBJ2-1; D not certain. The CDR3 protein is CASSLSDFSSYNEQFF. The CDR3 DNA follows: TGTGCCAGCAGCTTATCAGATTTTAGCTCCTACAATGAGCAGTTCTTC.